The text below deals with one T cell receptor beta chain. This clonotype came up a few times. It lacks a known antigen. Base quality data are lacking; no much larger clone is found one base away. Compared with germline, V lacks 4 bases and J lacks 5 bases; bases without a gene match: 11. Sequences SGHRS (CDR1) and YFSETQ (CDR2) are obtained from the germline V gene. Counted from cysteine to phenylalanine, this CDR3 has 15 amino acids. Only the CDR3 DNA is retained, 45 bases long and in frame from the first base. Sequencing was carried out with an Illumina NovaSeq 6000. cDNA libraries for TCRalpha and TCRbeta were prepared by 5'RACE using constant-segment primers, with sample barcodes and unique molecular identifiers added. RNA was extracted from every sample with Trizol reagent. Amplification of the libraries took two PCR steps, and the second step added a second sample barcode plus Illumina TruSeq adapters. Sequencing of the libraries was done on an Illumina NovaSeq, producing 2 x 150 bp paired-end reads. From the authors' description of their analysis: With migec v1.2.7, reads were demultiplexed and then collapsed into UMI-guided consensus sequences. With mixcr v2.1.11, UMI consensuses were aligned to TRA and TRB V and J templates and assembled into clonotypes. A clonotype was counted as expanded or contracted only when both edgeR and NoisET called the clonotype significant, with the noise models trained on biological replicates. For edgeR calls, a false discovery rate-adjusted p below 0.01 and a log2 fold-change threshold of 1 were applied. As an exploratory analysis of dynamics, max-normalized trajectories of the 1000 most abundant clonotypes were examined with PCA combined with hierarchical clustering. Separately sequenced CD4+ and CD8+ repertoires were used to assign the CD4 or CD8 phenotype of responding clones. Through fastp at Q25 and MiXCR, TCRdb rebuilt clones from the public reads, retaining in-frame beta chains. Rows merge per CDR3 protein into single entries with the most common DNA and genes. The V and J calls follow TCRdb's processing rather than the paper's. Recorded for this sample are roughly 340,000 distinct CDR3 sequences; around a fifth of them occurred a single time. Together, the top ten hold 21% of the sample.

The entry originates in a study of T-cell memory formation after mild COVID-19 (dated by TCRdb to the early 2020s). Background for the entire study: Most TCR sequence clusters were specific to one of the two donors. Two young, previously healthy adult volunteers, one female and one male, were included in the cohort. In a couple of donors, T-cell clones that expanded and contracted after mild COVID-19 were tracked by sequencing TCRalpha and TCRbeta repertoires over time.

Overall study results and their limits: Contracting CD4+ clones turned up mainly in the CM and EM memory subsets, whereas EMRA was where CD8+ clones were enriched. Balanced CD4/CD8 phenotypes were observed for clones contracting from day 15 to 85, whereas a bias towards CD4+ was observed for a second wave of clones expanding from day 15 to 37. The study included only a couple of mild cases, and larger cohorts that include severe cases with pre-infection samples were judged to be necessary. SARS-CoV-2 specificity was not confirmed for the second-wave clones peaking on day 37. Some responding clones were found in pre-infection memory, which suggests that pre-existing cross-reactive memory T cells took part in the SARS-CoV-2 response.

Ficoll-Paque density gradient centrifugation was used to isolate PBMCs. This sequence originates from a man younger than 35 who had mild COVID-19 (a few samples of this study predate the infection). The sample titles of this study are shuffled in the database, so cell type and time point are left out; the donor was told from shared clones. Recombination connected TRBV5-1 to TRBJ2-5; 7 middle bases align to TRBD1. Sequenced sample: PBMCs or a T cell subset sorted from them (not recorded which). The CDR3 protein: CASSPGTVSGETQYF. The DNA sequence follows: TGCGCCAGCAGCCCGGGGACAGTCTCGGGGGAGACCCAGTACTTC.